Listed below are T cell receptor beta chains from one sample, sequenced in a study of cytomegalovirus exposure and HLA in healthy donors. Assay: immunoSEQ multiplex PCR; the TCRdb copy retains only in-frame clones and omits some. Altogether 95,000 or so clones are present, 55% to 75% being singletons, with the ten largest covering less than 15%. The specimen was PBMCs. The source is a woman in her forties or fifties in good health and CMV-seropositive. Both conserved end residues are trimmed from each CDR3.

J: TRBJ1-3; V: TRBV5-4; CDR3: ASSLDQGTGNTIY
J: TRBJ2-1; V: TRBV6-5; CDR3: ASSHRGALNEQF
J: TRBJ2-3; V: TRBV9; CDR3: ASSEDYGGDTQY
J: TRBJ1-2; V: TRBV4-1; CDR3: ASSPHSSDSLSFFYGYT
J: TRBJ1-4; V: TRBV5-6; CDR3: ASSSAATGFLNEKLF
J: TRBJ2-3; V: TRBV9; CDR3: ASNRLAGLGGTDTQY
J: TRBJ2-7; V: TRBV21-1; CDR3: ASSNTEGTVARTYEQY
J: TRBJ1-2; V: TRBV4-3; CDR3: ASSFRDVVANYGYT
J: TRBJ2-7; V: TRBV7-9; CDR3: ASSPKTGTGAYEQY
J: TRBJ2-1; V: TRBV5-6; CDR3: ASSWTARASGNEQF
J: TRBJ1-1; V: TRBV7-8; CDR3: ASSLWSTEAF
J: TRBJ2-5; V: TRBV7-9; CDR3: ASSPPLAGGPRETQY
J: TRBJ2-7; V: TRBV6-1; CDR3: ASSEALTSGRNEQY
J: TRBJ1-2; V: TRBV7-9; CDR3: ASIPPDRVYGYT
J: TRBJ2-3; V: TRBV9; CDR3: ASSQGVGTDTQY
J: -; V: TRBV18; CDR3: ASSPRTSGEQY
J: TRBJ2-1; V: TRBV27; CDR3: ASSFVPPGLAGYNEQF
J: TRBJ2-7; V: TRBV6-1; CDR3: ASSDPLAGGPHEQY
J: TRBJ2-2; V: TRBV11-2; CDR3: ASSFRPGGELF
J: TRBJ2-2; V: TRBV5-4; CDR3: ASSTPQGNTGELF
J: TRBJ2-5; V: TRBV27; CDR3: ASSLRQGWETQY
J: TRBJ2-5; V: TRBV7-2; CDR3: ASSSDRAGAVETQY
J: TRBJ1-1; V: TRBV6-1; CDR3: ASSEYGTVTFEAF
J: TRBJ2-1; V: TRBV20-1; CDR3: GLNEQF
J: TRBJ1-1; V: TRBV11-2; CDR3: ASSLVWQGMMNTEAF
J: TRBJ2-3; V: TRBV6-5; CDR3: ASSWTSGSDTQY
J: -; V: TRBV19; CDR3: ASSIGEPPYEQY
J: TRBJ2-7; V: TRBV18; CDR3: ASSPNRGSYEQY
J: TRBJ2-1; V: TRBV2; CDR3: ASSLGPVVEQF
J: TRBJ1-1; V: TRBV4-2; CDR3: ASSPAGQSILTEAF
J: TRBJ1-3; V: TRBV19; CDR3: ASSITGSGNTIY
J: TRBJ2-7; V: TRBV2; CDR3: ASGGRARRSSYEQY
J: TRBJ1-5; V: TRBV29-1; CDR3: SVKTGIQSNQPQH
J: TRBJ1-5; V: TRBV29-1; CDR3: SATLQGLNQPQH
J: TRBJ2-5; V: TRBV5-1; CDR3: ASSRDRAQETQY
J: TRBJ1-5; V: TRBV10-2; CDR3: ASRAREQLQPQH
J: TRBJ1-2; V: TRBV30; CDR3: AWESTGTGGYT
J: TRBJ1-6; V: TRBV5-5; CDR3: ASSRDLNSPLH
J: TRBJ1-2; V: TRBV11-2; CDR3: ASSPSGGFYGYT
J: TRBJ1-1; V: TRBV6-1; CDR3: ASSELALGTGFGNTEAF
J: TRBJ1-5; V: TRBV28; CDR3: ASSLRQNFEPQH
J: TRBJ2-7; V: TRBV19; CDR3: ASSMIPGSYEQY
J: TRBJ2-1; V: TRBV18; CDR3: ASSPRGQTYNEQF
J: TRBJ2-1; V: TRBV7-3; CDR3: ASSLTPGLADLNEQF
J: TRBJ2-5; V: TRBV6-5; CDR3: ATSRDRLLETQY
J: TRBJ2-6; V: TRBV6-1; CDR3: ASEFPGGANVLT
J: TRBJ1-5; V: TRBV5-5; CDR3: ASSWPGANLTPQH
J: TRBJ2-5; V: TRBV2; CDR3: ASSVDRAETQY
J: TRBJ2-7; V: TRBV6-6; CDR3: ASSYLDTYEQY
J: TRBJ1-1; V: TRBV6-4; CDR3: ASSFWGRGTEAF
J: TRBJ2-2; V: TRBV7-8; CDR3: ASSLGLAGELF
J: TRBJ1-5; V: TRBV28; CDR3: ASSLNPREWWAGRSGQPQH
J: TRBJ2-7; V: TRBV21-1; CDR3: ASSSGTAIYEQY
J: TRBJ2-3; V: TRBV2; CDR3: ASSEMDRVRTDTQY
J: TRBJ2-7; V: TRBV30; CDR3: AWSVGGYEQY
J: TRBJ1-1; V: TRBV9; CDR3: ASRAGTNTEAF